A single TCR beta chain is shown here with its context. What this receptor recognizes is not known. Nothing much larger sits one base from this clone, and base qualities are not available. Donors were healthy HIV-negative adults with no recently reported acute infections or vaccinations. All donors were Caucasian adults living in Nashville, Tennessee, USA. In the unsorted samples, 87 million or so PBMCs were counted, and genomic DNA was extracted using the QIAamp DNA Blood Mini kit. After blood collection by leukapheresis, PBMCs were isolated using Ficoll-Histopaque density gradient centrifugation and then cryopreserved in the vapor phase of liquid nitrogen. CDR1 and CDR2 (SEHNR, FQNEAQ) derive from the germline V gene (reference sequence). The CDR3 covers 13 residues, taking in both the cysteine and the phenylalanine. Only the CDR3 region is kept as DNA, spanning 39 bases read in frame from base 1. V loses 2 bases of germline sequence and J loses 14 bases, and the interval between the two ends is 17 bases.

This sample was taken from a study of shared clonotypes between healthy human individuals (dated by TCRdb to 2018 to 2020). A note on the overall study: The cohort comprised a couple of women and three men aged 18 to 49 years. The study deeply sequenced blood TCR repertoires of about five healthy adults to estimate repertoire size and the extent of clonotype sharing between individuals. To increase sequencing depth and limit assay-specific biases, different laboratories used diverse techniques to prepare libraries and sequence TCR repertoires. Per donor, leukapheresis produced somewhere between about 0.85 and 8.9 billion PBMCs. The paper's findings and limits, for the study overall: The small number of donors limited the genetic and exposure-history diversity represented. Pairwise subsampling led to the expectation that sequencing depth would affect the degree of clonotype sharing among donors. Sampling was restricted to blood, and TCR repertoires in tissues likely differ from the TCR repertoires found in blood.

Using the deep immunoSEQ assay, multiplex PCR amplified TCR CDR3 regions from genomic DNA. Genomic DNA extracted from each cell subset was distributed evenly over all wells of several immunoSEQ 96-well plates, and each plate served as one replicate. For unsorted PBMC, each replicate PCR was loaded with roughly 0.3 ug genomic DNA, equivalent to about 30,000 T cell genomes. Ten immunoSEQ deep assay plates were used to sequence the unsorted PBMC genomic DNA. The purified libraries were quantified using a Qubit 3.0 fluorometer, sized with a Bioanalyzer 2100, and then quantified again using the KAPA Library Quantification kit. Every immunoSEQ 96-well plate was sequenced on a separate single-read 150-cycle Illumina NextSeq 550 flow cell. The study's processing was this. The immunoSEQ output contained only junctional sequences without quality scores, so filtering could not match that applied to full-length reads. To assign V/J genes and CDR3, sequences were annotated against IMGT germline references using PyIR, a Python wrapper for IgBLAST v1.9. Reads were filtered out if the reads had weak V/J assignments (E-value above 1e-6), no CDR3, stop codons, out-of-frame junctions, or ambiguous translated residues. A V3J clonotype was defined by an identical inferred V gene, J gene, and CDR3 amino acid sequence. The percentage overlap between two repertoires was calculated by dividing the number of shared unique clonotypes by the size of the smaller repertoire. Repertoire richness was assessed with RTK rarefaction, the Chao1 estimator, and Recon v2.1 estimates of unobserved clonotypes. Not all clones reach the TCRdb copy of this immuneACCESS table, which keeps in-frame sequences only. Checked studies attribute under half of the gap to unresolved V genes and leave the rest unexplained. The V and J calls and clone size were taken over from that table, and D and trimming were inferred from the DNA. In all, the sample holds about 480,000 clones, and about 79% of those were seen once. Around 13% of the sample goes to the ten largest clones.

The source material was PBMCs. The sequence was obtained from a woman aged 40 to 50 in good health. Some clones in this sample may be carry-over from other donors' samples. The V and J segments used are TRBV7-9 and TRBJ2-3; matching of 6 bases hints at TRBD2 as the D gene. The encoded CDR3 is CASSLSMEGPGYF. The nucleotide sequence reads as follows: TGTGCCAGCAGCTTAAGTATGGAGGGCCCCGGGTATTTT.